Sequencing of this T cell receptor (beta chain) was carried out in a study of blood T cell repertoires in COVID-19. Trimming cost V 1 base and J 0 bases; bases outside gene matches: 4. Germline CDR1 reads MNHEY; CDR2 reads SVGEGT. The CDR3 runs to 17 residues. Libraries were prepared by immunoSEQ multiplex PCR; TCRdb keeps only in-frame clonotypes and omits some of them. Found here are 350,000 or so clones, 70% to 90% of them singletons; the top ten hold 4% to 5.5%. The study drew participants aged roughly 18 to 89 years from approximately 25 US areas. Sequencing was performed on PBMCs or T cells enriched from blood (not recorded which). The chain joins TRBV6-2 or TRBV6-3 to TRBJ2-2; 8 nucleotides match TRBD2. The sequence derives from a woman aged 40 to 50 with acute COVID-19. The chain's CDR3 is CASSYFPGLANTGELFF. DNA of the CDR3: TGTGCCAGCAGTTACTTCCCGGGACTAGCGAACACCGGGGAGCTGTTTTTT.